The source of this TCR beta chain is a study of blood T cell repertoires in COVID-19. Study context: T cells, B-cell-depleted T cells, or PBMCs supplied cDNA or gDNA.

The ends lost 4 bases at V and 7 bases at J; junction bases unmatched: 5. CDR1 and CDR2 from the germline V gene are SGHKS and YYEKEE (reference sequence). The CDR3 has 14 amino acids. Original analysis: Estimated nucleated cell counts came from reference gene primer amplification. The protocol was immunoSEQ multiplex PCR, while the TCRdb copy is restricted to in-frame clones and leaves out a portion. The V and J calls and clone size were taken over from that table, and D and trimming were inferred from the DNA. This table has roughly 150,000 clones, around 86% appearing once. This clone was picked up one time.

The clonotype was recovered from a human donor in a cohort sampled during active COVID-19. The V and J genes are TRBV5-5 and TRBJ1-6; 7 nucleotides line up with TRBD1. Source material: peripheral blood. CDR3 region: CASSPRDSNSPLHF. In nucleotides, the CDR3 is TGTGCCAGCAGCCCCCGGGACAGCAATTCACCCCTCCACTTT.